The 25 T cell receptor beta chains reported below all come from one sample, sequenced in a study of regulatory T cells in long-lasting Graves disease. Building of the TCR beta libraries involved iRepertoire HTBI primers and Arm-PCR of CDR3 regions. TCRdb re-analysed the multiplex PCR reads in MiXCR, keeping a single row per CDR3 protein. The data contain around 400,000 distinct CDR3 sequences, around 20% of them singletons. Time point here: persistent/refractory GD, antithyroid drugs over 5 years with positive TRAb. RNA isolated from PBMCs was used to make the TCR library. The starting material was peripheral blood mononuclear cells (PBMCs), obtained when the disease was refractory, from a patient treated with antithyroid drugs. The receptors shown here come from a female donor with Graves disease.

This clonotype has a handful of counts. The V gene is TRBV24-1, the J gene TRBJ2-5; TRBD2 is a possible D gene (5 bases). V lost 5 bases and J lost 4, with 13 bases in between. The CDR3 contains 14 residues. In germline, CDR1 is KGHDR, CDR2 SFDVKD. The chain's CDR3 is CATSGRTVPETQYF. CDR3 bases: TGTGCCACCAGTGGACGGACTGTCCCAGAGACCCAGTACTTC.

In this sample, this clonotype turned up a few times. The rearrangement uses TRBV2 and TRBJ2-2; 8 nucleotides agree with TRBD2. The trim removed 4 bases at V and 5 bases at J, leaving 3 bases unmatched. The CDR3 consists of 14 residues. Germline values: CDR1 SNHLY, CDR2 FYNNEI. The CDR3 sequence is CASSAGGLTGELFF. The CDR3 nucleotides read TGTGCCAGCAGTGCGGGAGGGCTAACCGGGGAGCTGTTTTTT.

This clonotype was seen at least ten times. The V and J genes are TRBV28 and TRBJ2-7; the match to TRBD1 covers 7 bases. From germline, CDR1 is MDHEN and CDR2 SYDVKM. J was trimmed by 0 bases and V by 2 bases; bases with no gene match: 4. The CDR3 is made up of 15 amino acids. DNA of the CDR3: TGTGCCAGCAGTTTAAGACAGGGATACTCCTACGAGCAGTACTTC. Amino acid sequence: CASSLRQGYSYEQYF.

This clonotype was counted many times. This chain connects TRBV30 to TRBJ2-5; maybe TRBD2 (6 bases). This CDR3 has 13 amino acids. Trimming took off 4 bases at V and 5 bases at J, with 14 bases between the two ends. The germline V gene encodes CDR1 GTSNPN and CDR2 SVGIG (reference sequence). Written as DNA, the CDR3 is TGTGCCTGGACTCACCCGGGGGTGGAGACCCAGTACTTC. This gives the protein CAWTHPGVETQYF.

This clonotype occurred a few times. The J gene is TRBJ2-7, the V gene TRBV4-1, with unresolved D. The CDR3 has 14 amino acids. Per germline, CDR1 MGHRA and CDR2 YSYEKL. The germline V and J ends were trimmed by 5 bases and 1 base, with 12 bases remaining between them. The CDR3 coding sequence is TGCGCCAGCAGCAGGCGCGAGTCTTCCTACGAGCAGTACTTC. Amino acids: CASSRRESSYEQYF.

This chain joins TRBV19 and TRBJ1-1, with unresolved D. This CDR3 region has 12 residues. Looked up from germline, CDR1 is LNHDA and CDR2 is SQIVND (reference sequence). The germline V and J ends were trimmed by 8 bases and 4 bases, with 11 bases remaining between them. This chain's CDR3 is CASGRSSTEAFF. The CDR3 DNA reads TGTGCCAGTGGCAGGAGTAGCACTGAAGCTTTCTTT. Based on the CDR3 plus reference TRBV19 and TRBJ1-1, the full variable domain is DGGITQSPKYLFRKEGQNVTLSCEQNLNHDAMYWYRQDPGQGLRLIYYSQIVNDFQKGDIAEGYSVSREKKESFPLTVTSAQKNPTAFYLCASGRSSTEAFFGQGTRLTVV.

A few counts support this clonotype. The J gene is TRBJ1-1, the V gene TRBV6-5; 8 nucleotides align to TRBD1. Trimming took 0 bases from V and 4 from J; bases not matched to a gene: 10. In germline, CDR1 is MNHEY, CDR2 SVGAGI. This CDR3 comprises 17 residues. This CDR3 reads CASSYSMGARGLTEAFF. CDR3 nucleotides: TGTGCCAGCAGTTACTCGATGGGTGCCAGGGGGCTCACTGAAGCTTTCTTT.

This rearrangement joins TRBV29-1 to TRBJ1-1; TRBD1 aligns across 7 bases. V dropped 7 bases and J dropped 5; count of bases not matched to a gene: 10. CDR3 length equals 13 residues. Germline-derived CDR1 and CDR2 are SQVTM and ANQGSEA. The CDR3 coding sequence is TGCAGCGCGGGCGGAACAGGGGTTACTGAAGCTTTCTTT. Translation gives CSAGGTGVTEAFF. Full variable domain (rest looked up from reference TRBV29-1 and TRBJ1-1): SAVISQKPSRDICQRGTSLTIQCQVDSQVTMMFWYRQQPGQSLTLIATANQGSEATYESGFVIDKFPISRPNLTFSTLTVSNMSPEDSSIYLCSAGGTGVTEAFFGQGTRLTVV.

Only a few counts were recorded for this clonotype. The junction does not match germline at one end; this may be a read error. This chain joins TRBV24-1 and TRBJ2-2; 13 bases fit TRBD2. CDR1 KGHDR and CDR2 SFDVKD come from the germline V gene. CDR3 length: 17 residues. The CDR3 bases are TGTACCACCAGGGGACTAGCGGGGACCGCGAACACCGGGGAGCTGTTTTTT. Amino acids: CTTRGLAGTANTGELFF.

This clonotype was found a few times. The V gene is TRBV27, the J gene TRBJ2-2; the D gene is possibly TRBD2 (7 bases). In germline, CDR1 is MNHEY, CDR2 SMNVEV (reference sequence). This CDR3 spans 17 amino acids. Trimming stripped 1 base from V and 1 base from J, with 13 bases between. The CDR3 coding sequence is TGTGCCAGCAGTTTATGGGGAGGGACACAGAACACCGGGGAGCTGTTTTTT. This sequence encodes CASSLWGGTQNTGELFF.

This clonotype was detected only a few times. This chain connects TRBV29-1 to TRBJ1-1; the D is unclear. Trimming removed 7 bases at V and 8 bases at J, with 17 bases between. There are 12 residues in the CDR3. Germline CDR1 SQVTM, CDR2 ANQGSEA. This CDR3 is CSAIGQETEAFF. The CDR3 DNA is TGCAGCGCCATTGGTCAGGAGACCGAAGCTTTCTTT. The full variable domain, its missing parts supplied by reference TRBV29-1 and TRBJ1-1, is SAVISQKPSRDICQRGTSLTIQCQVDSQVTMMFWYRQQPGQSLTLIATANQGSEATYESGFVIDKFPISRPNLTFSTLTVSNMSPEDSSIYLCSAIGQETEAFFGQGTRLTVV.

This clonotype has just one count. The chain is built from TRBV29-1 and TRBJ2-1; 7 bases align to TRBD1. The CDR3 is 12 residues long. The V segment lost 6 bases and the J segment 6 bases; nucleotides outside the gene matches: 5. From germline, CDR1 is SQVTM and CDR2 ANQGSEA. The CDR3 reads CSVAQGSNEQFF. Here the CDR3 DNA reads TGCAGCGTAGCACAGGGGTCCAATGAGCAGTTCTTC.

The rearrangement uses TRBV18 and TRBJ1-1, with D perhaps matching TRBD1 (6 bases). There are 16 residues in the CDR3. The V gene's germline CDR1 is KGHSH and CDR2 LQKENI. V lost 2 bases and J lost 1, with 14 bases in between. As DNA, the CDR3 is TGTGCCAGCTCACCAGCACAGGGATCCACGAACACTGAAGCTTTCTTT. This codes for CASSPAQGSTNTEAFF. Filled out from reference TRBV18 and TRBJ1-1, the complete variable domain reads NAGVMQNPRHLVRRRGQEARLRCSPMKGHSHVYWYRQLPEEGLKFMVYLQKENIIDESGMPKERFSAEFPKEGPSILRIQQVVRGDSAAYFCASSPAQGSTNTEAFFGQGTRLTVV.

In the case of this clonotype: Given a much more abundant clone one base away, this may be a read error. The rearrangement joins TRBV7-8 to TRBJ1-2, with D unresolved. Germline V CDR1 and CDR2: SGHVS, FQNEAQ. The CDR3 has 14 residues. CDR3 DNA: TGTGCCAGCAGCTTACAGCCCGTAAACTATGGCTACGCCTTC. Residues: CASSLQPVNYGYAF.

This clonotype appeared many times. The CDR3 sequence is CASSKPGTAGMSETQYF. The CDR3, as DNA: TGTGCCAGCAGTAAACCCGGGACAGCGGGCATGTCGGAGACCCAGTACTTC. The genes are TRBV28 and TRBJ2-5, with D maybe TRBD1 (7 bases). V was trimmed by 5 bases and J by 5 bases, leaving 24 bases between them. In germline, CDR1 is MDHEN, CDR2 SYDVKM. The CDR3 is 17 residues long.

This clonotype was picked up many times. The V gene is TRBV18, the J gene TRBJ2-2; D is ambiguous. V was cut by 6 bases and J by 3 bases, with 14 bases left in between. This CDR3 is 15 amino acids long. Germline CDR1 and CDR2: KGHSH and LQKENI. The CDR3 protein is CASSRVSWDTGELFF. The CDR3 coding sequence is TGTGCCAGCTCTCGGGTCAGCTGGGACACCGGGGAGCTGTTTTTT.

The chain recombines TRBV5-5 with TRBJ2-7, with 11 bases fitting TRBD2. J gave up 5 bases and V 5 bases, and 18 bases lay outside the gene matches. Germline V gene data show CDR1 as SGHKS and CDR2 as YYEKEE (reference sequence). The CDR3 extends over 18 amino acids. CDR3 sequence reads: CASRKRLAGILLDDEQYF. Here the CDR3 DNA reads TGTGCCAGCAGAAAAAGACTAGCGGGAATACTACTTGATGACGAGCAGTACTTC.

This rearrangement joins TRBV5-4 to TRBJ2-2; 11 positions agree with TRBD2. Germline loops: CDR1 SGHNT, CDR2 YYREEE (reference sequence). After removal of 1 base from V and 7 bases from J, the junction contained 6 bases not matched to a gene. The CDR3 has 16 amino acids. The CDR3 DNA sequence: TGTGCCAGCAGCTTGCTTAGCGGGAGGGCCTTCGGGGAGCTGTTTTTT. It specifies CASSLLSGRAFGELFF.

About this clonotype itself: The CDR3 does not end in the conserved phenylalanine or tryptophan, so this is likely a read error. The chain uses TRBV10-3 and TRBJ1-1; no clear D. The CDR3 is 13 amino acids. Germline CDR1 is ENHRY and CDR2 is SYGVKD. Trimming cost V 2 bases and J 2 bases, with 6 bases left between them. CDR3 in DNA: TGTGCCATCAGTGAGCTCCGTAACACTGAAGCTTTCCTT. It codes for CAISELRNTEAFL.

This clonotype was observed a few times. At one end the junction does not follow the germline gene, possibly because of a read error. The chain has TRBV11-1 and TRBJ2-2; D remains ambiguous. Germline-derived CDR1 and CDR2 are SGHAT and FQDESV (reference sequence). The CDR3 consists of 15 residues. CDR3 region: CTSSSGGIYTGELFF. CDR3 nucleotide sequence: TGTACCAGCAGCTCGGGCGGAATATACACCGGGGAGCTGTTTTTT.

This clonotype came up many times. V and J are TRBV2 and TRBJ2-7; TRBD2 matches 7 bases. The CDR3 sequence is 12 residues long. With 11 bases clipped from V and 4 bases from J, the junction kept 8 bases outside the gene matches. Germline V CDR1 and CDR2: SNHLY, FYNNEI. CDR3 nucleotides: TGTGCCTGCGGGGAGGGGCCTTACGAGCAGTACTTC. Translating gives CACGEGPYEQYF.

The sample holds many counts of this clonotype. The chain is built from TRBV12-3 or TRBV12-4 and TRBJ2-4, with 7 bases aligning to TRBD2. This CDR3 is built from 13 residues. The CDR3 loop is CPMVAGAKNIQYF. DNA of the CDR3: TGTCCAATGGTAGCGGGAGCCAAAAACATTCAGTACTTC.

The chain carries TRBV9 and TRBJ2-3, with 13 nucleotides matching TRBD2. The germline gives CDR1 SGDLS, CDR2 YYNGEE. Trimming cost V 3 bases and J 7 bases; bases outside gene matches: 2. The CDR3 totals 14 residues. The CDR3 bases are TGTGCCAGCAGCGGGACTAGCGGGAGAAATACGCAGTATTTT. Amino acid sequence: CASSGTSGRNTQYF.

This clonotype was found once. This sequence joins TRBV28 and TRBJ2-3, with a weak D call TRBD1 (6 bases). Trimming took off 4 bases at V and 2 bases at J, with 19 bases between the two ends. The CDR3 length is 17 residues. CDR1 and CDR2 (germline): MDHEN, SYDVKM. The CDR3 DNA follows: TGTGCCAGCAGTTCCGGGACATCCTTTCTTTACACAGATACGCAGTATTTT. Residues: CASSSGTSFLYTDTQYF.

In its sample, this clonotype was seen a few times. The rearrangement links TRBV9 to TRBJ2-5; possible D gene TRBD1, 6 bases. This CDR3 comprises 13 residues. The V gene's germline CDR1 is SGDLS and CDR2 YYNGEE. The V end was cut by 2 bases, the J end by 4 bases, with 9 bases between. The CDR3 bases are TGTGCCAGCAGCGTTGCCAGGGGAGAGACCCAGTACTTC. Translating gives CASSVARGETQYF. The variable domain in full, completed from reference TRBV9 and TRBJ2-5, reads DSGVTQTPKHLITATGQRVTLRCSPRSGDLSVYWYQQSLDQGLQFLIQYYNGEERAKGNILERFSAQQFPDLHSELNLSSLELGDSALYFCASSVARGETQYFGPGTRLLVL.